Listed here are 29 T cell receptor beta chains from one sample, sequenced in a study of T cells in Graves' hyperthyroidism and ophthalmopathy. RNA transcripts gave rise to amplified TCR beta CDR3 regions. With the HTBI primer set, the TCR CDR3 went through a first round of RT-PCR. Each CDR3 protein gets one entry after TCRdb re-called the multiplex PCR reads with MiXCR. The table lists hundreds of thousands of distinct CDR3 sequences, around 13% of them singletons, with around 5.4% in the top ten. Sequenced material: blood. Receptors were obtained from a woman aged 25 to 39 with Graves' hyperthyroidism that later progressed to Graves' ophthalmopathy.

This clonotype was counted ten times or more. The chain is built from TRBV28 and TRBJ2-7, with no clear D. The CDR3 consists of 14 residues. Trimming took off 8 bases at V and 3 bases at J, with 17 bases between the two ends. Germline assignment: CDR1 MDHEN and CDR2 SYDVKM. The CDR3, as DNA: TGTGCCAGCTCGCCGGACGCAGTACTCTACGAGCAGTACTTC. Protein sequence: CASSPDAVLYEQYF. Drawing the rest from reference TRBV28 and TRBJ2-7, the complete variable domain is DVKVTQSSRYLVKRTGEKVFLECVQDMDHENMFWYRQDPGLGLRLIYFSYDVKMKEKGDIPEGYSVSREKKERFSLILESASTNQTSMYLCASSPDAVLYEQYFGPGTRLTVT.

Note on this clonotype: A junction boundary mismatches the germline segment, possibly from a read error. The CDR3 region has the DNA TGCAGTGATAGACCTACGTCAGCGGGGCAGGGGCCCTCCGAGCAGTACTTC. Its translation is CSDRPTSAGQGPSEQYF. V gene TRBV20-1 combines with J gene TRBJ2-7; TRBD2 might be the D (7 bases). The CDR3 totals 17 residues. Germline V gene lookup returns CDR1 DFQATT and CDR2 SNEGSKA (reference sequence).

This clonotype was seen more than once but under ten times. V usage is TRBV5-6 and J usage is TRBJ1-2, with 7 bases identical to TRBD1. The CDR3 covers 17 residues. In germline, CDR1 is SGHDT, CDR2 YYEEEE. Trimming removed 4 bases from V and 2 bases from J; junction bases left unmatched: 14. This chain's CDR3 is CASSLGTDLWGNYGYTF. DNA of the CDR3: TGTGCCAGCAGCCTCGGGACAGACCTTTGGGGGAACTATGGCTACACCTTC.

This clonotype came up many times. The chain joins TRBV20-1 to TRBJ1-2; the match to TRBD1 covers 7 bases. There are 13 residues in the CDR3. The V gene end was trimmed by 2 bases and the J gene end by 6 bases; junction bases not matched to a gene: 6. Germline CDR1 is DFQATT and CDR2 is SNEGSKA (reference sequence). This chain's CDR3 is CSARLGTVDGYTF. The CDR3, as DNA: TGCAGTGCTAGATTGGGGACAGTTGATGGCTACACCTTC.

The chain recombines TRBV9 with TRBJ2-7; D might be TRBD1 (7 bases). CDR3 length: 13 residues. Looked up from germline, CDR1 is SGDLS and CDR2 is YYNGEE. Trimming stripped 0 bases from V and 7 bases from J, with 11 bases between. The CDR3 protein is CASSVEGAGEQYF. The DNA for the CDR3 is TGTGCCAGCAGCGTAGAGGGGGCGGGAGAGCAGTACTTC.

The rearrangement links TRBV7-9 to TRBJ2-3; TRBD1 aligns across 11 bases. Losses at the gene ends were 5 bases for V and 6 bases for J; bases not matched to a gene: 10. Germline lookup yields CDR1 SEHNR and CDR2 FQNEAQ (reference sequence). This CDR3 comprises 16 residues. CDR3 DNA sequence: TGTGCCAGCAGCATATCCGGGACAGGGGGGTTTGATACGCAGTATTTT. Protein sequence: CASSISGTGGFDTQYF.

This clonotype showed up just a few times. J is TRBJ2-7 and V is TRBV6-2 or TRBV6-3; D perhaps matches TRBD2 (6 bases). This CDR3 region has 13 residues. Trimming removed 2 bases from V and 4 bases from J, with 9 bases in between. Germline CDR1 is MNHEY and CDR2 is SVGEGT. For the CDR3, the DNA is TGTGCCAGCAGTTACGGAGGGTGGTACGAGCAGTACTTC. Its protein is CASSYGGWYEQYF.

This clonotype has at least ten counts. The gene calls are TRBV27 and TRBJ2-2; 8 nucleotides agree with TRBD2. The V segment lost 4 bases and the J segment 5 bases; nucleotides outside the gene matches: 9. In germline, CDR1 is MNHEY, CDR2 SMNVEV (reference sequence). This CDR3 region has 16 residues. The CDR3 protein is CASSSSGTSPTGELFF. The CDR3 nucleotides are TGTGCCAGCAGTTCCTCCGGGACTAGTCCTACCGGGGAGCTGTTTTTT.

In its sample, this clonotype was seen many times. The J gene is TRBJ2-7, the V gene TRBV28, with 10 bases matching TRBD1. This CDR3 comprises 13 residues. Per germline, CDR1 MDHEN and CDR2 SYDVKM. J lost 3 bases, V lost 6 bases, and 2 bases had no gene match. CDR3 in DNA: TGTGCCAGCAGGACAGGGGGCCTCTACGAGCAGTACTTC. Translating it yields CASRTGGLYEQYF.

This chain uses TRBV7-2 with TRBJ1-5; TRBD1 aligns across 7 bases. Germline V CDR1 and CDR2: SGHTA, FQGNSA. The CDR3 totals 15 residues. V shed 6 bases and J 3 bases; nucleotides not matched to a gene: 8. The CDR3 spells CASSGGGAINQPQHF. DNA for the CDR3: TGTGCCAGCAGTGGAGGGGGCGCGATCAATCAGCCCCAGCATTTT.

J is TRBJ2-7 and V is TRBV27; TRBD1 aligns across 8 bases. The CDR3 has 14 amino acids. The germline V gene encodes CDR1 MNHEY and CDR2 SMNVEV (reference sequence). V lost 5 bases, J lost 4 bases, and 7 bases stayed unmatched. Here the CDR3 reads CASSASGGAYEQYF. The CDR3 bases are TGTGCCAGCAGTGCCTCAGGGGGCGCTTACGAGCAGTACTTC.

This clonotype was seen ten or more times. This rearrangement joins TRBV28 to TRBJ2-7; TRBD2 matches at 8 bases. This CDR3 is built from 13 residues. In germline, CDR1 is MDHEN, CDR2 SYDVKM. V dropped 6 bases and J dropped 9; count of bases not matched to a gene: 10. This CDR3 reads CASSVMAGGLQYF. CDR3 nucleotide sequence: TGTGCCAGCAGCGTAATGGCGGGAGGATTGCAGTACTTC.

This clonotype was recorded many times. This sequence joins TRBV7-9 and TRBJ1-4; D may be TRBD1 (6 bases). Trimming took off 5 bases at V and 7 bases at J, with 14 bases between the two ends. This CDR3 spans 14 amino acids. Per germline, CDR1 SEHNR and CDR2 FQNEAQ (reference sequence). CDR3 DNA sequence: TGTGCCAGCAGCCCAGGGACACGGGGTGAAAAACTGTTTTTT. It translates to CASSPGTRGEKLFF. The full variable domain, completed using reference TRBV7-9 and TRBJ1-4, is DTGVSQNPRHKITKRGQNVTFRCDPISEHNRLYWYRQTLGQGPEFLTYFQNEAQLEKSRLLSDRFSAERPKGSFSTLEIQRTEQGDSAMYLCASSPGTRGEKLFFGSGTQLSVL.

This clonotype has a handful of counts. The V call is TRBV7-9, the J call TRBJ1-5; D is possibly TRBD1 (5 bases). Germline V gives CDR1 SEHNR, CDR2 FQNEAQ (reference sequence). The CDR3 is 14 amino acids. V shed 1 base and J shed 6 bases, with 10 bases lying between them. In DNA, the CDR3 is TGTGCCAGCAGCTTAGAGGGGACGGTTCAGCCCCAGCATTTT. As protein: CASSLEGTVQPQHF.

This clonotype was recorded at least ten times. V is TRBV7-9 and J is TRBJ2-7; D is perhaps TRBD2 (6 bases). Germline V gives CDR1 SEHNR, CDR2 FQNEAQ (reference sequence). The CDR3 totals 13 residues. Trimming took 0 bases from V and 6 from J, leaving 9 bases between them. The CDR3 nucleotides are TGTGCCAGCAGCTTAGCAGCGGGCTCCGAGCAGTACTTC. Encoded protein: CASSLAAGSEQYF.

This clonotype was seen many times. The chain joins TRBV6-5 to TRBJ1-2, with D unresolved. CDR1 and CDR2 (germline): MNHEY, SVGAGI. This CDR3 has 15 residues. Trimming stripped 0 bases from V and 4 bases from J, with 12 bases between. This chain's CDR3 is CASSYSGRGLYGYTF. As DNA, the CDR3 is TGTGCCAGCAGTTACTCGGGCCGTGGACTCTATGGCTACACCTTC.

This clonotype has just a few counts. The rearrangement joins TRBV28 to TRBJ2-4, with D possibly being TRBD1 (6 bases). The CDR3 totals 17 residues. Trimming stripped 2 bases from V and 0 bases from J, with 14 bases between. Germline CDR1 MDHEN, CDR2 SYDVKM. CDR3 sequence reads: CASSLLQGLVAKNIQYF. The CDR3 region has the DNA TGTGCCAGCAGTTTACTTCAGGGGCTGGTAGCCAAAAACATTCAGTACTTC.

Regarding this clonotype: This clone may be a read error of a much larger clone one base away. V usage is TRBV29-1 and J usage is TRBJ2-4; possibly TRBD2 for D (6 bases). The germline V gene encodes CDR1 SQVTM and CDR2 ANQGSEA. The CDR3 covers 15 residues. The CDR3 region has the DNA TGCAGCGCTGAAGCGGGCGATAATCCCAAAAACATTCAGTACTTC. Translation: CSAEAGDNPKNIQYF.

The V and J genes are TRBV19 and TRBJ2-7; D is perhaps TRBD1 or TRBD2 (6 bases each). With 9 bases removed from V and 3 bases from J, the gap between germline ends came to 21 bases. The CDR3 is made up of 15 amino acids. CDR1 and CDR2 (germline): LNHDA, SQIVND (reference sequence). The CDR3 sequence is CASPTFSRGDYEQYF. CDR3 coding DNA: TGTGCCAGCCCCACCTTCTCAAGGGGGGACTACGAGCAGTACTTC.

This clonotype was found many times. J is TRBJ1-2 and V is TRBV20-1; TRBD1 might be the D (5 bases). Germline lookup yields CDR1 DFQATT and CDR2 SNEGSKA (reference sequence). The CDR3 consists of 15 residues. V was pared by 6 bases and J by 7 bases, with 24 bases between. For the CDR3, the DNA is TGCAGTGCCGGGGACCCAAGGGTTTTGTTGGGTGGCTACACCTTC. This codes for CSAGDPRVLLGGYTF.

This clonotype was counted many times. The rearrangement links TRBV7-9 to TRBJ1-2; tentatively, D is TRBD1 (6 bases). The germline V gene has CDR1 SEHNR and CDR2 FQNEAQ (reference sequence). Between the trimmed V and J ends, which lost 3 bases and 3 bases, there was a span of 14 bases. This CDR3 spans 15 amino acids. CDR3 DNA: TGTGCCAGCAGCTTCACGACAGGCGCCGACTATGGCTACACCTTC. Encoded protein: CASSFTTGADYGYTF. The entire variable domain, with the rest obtained from reference TRBV7-9 and TRBJ1-2, is as follows: DTGVSQNPRHKITKRGQNVTFRCDPISEHNRLYWYRQTLGQGPEFLTYFQNEAQLEKSRLLSDRFSAERPKGSFSTLEIQRTEQGDSAMYLCASSFTTGADYGYTFGSGTRLTVV.

The rearrangement joins TRBV6-1 to TRBJ2-4; 11 bases fit TRBD2. Germline V gene data show CDR1 as MNHNS and CDR2 as SASEGT. The CDR3 is 17 residues long. With V trimmed by 6 bases and J by 3 bases, 10 bases remained unmatched. DNA of the CDR3: TGTGCCAGCAGAGCTCCGGGACTAGCGGATCTCAAAAACATTCAGTACTTC. Its protein product is CASRAPGLADLKNIQYF.

This clonotype was observed at least ten times. The rearrangement joins TRBV20-1 to TRBJ2-7, with D possibly being TRBD1 (5 bases). The V end was cut by 6 bases, the J end by 0 bases, with 18 bases between. Germline V gives CDR1 DFQATT, CDR2 SNEGSKA (reference sequence). This CDR3 region has 15 residues. The CDR3 sequence is CSARPTDASSYEQYF. For the CDR3, the DNA is TGCAGTGCCCGTCCGACAGATGCTAGCTCCTACGAGCAGTACTTC.

The J gene is TRBJ1-4, the V gene TRBV7-2; 8 bases match TRBD1. The CDR3 has 18 residues. Trimming removed 2 bases from V and 3 bases from J; junction bases left unmatched: 11. The germline V gene encodes CDR1 SGHTA and CDR2 FQGNSA. This CDR3 is CASSLRAGGGFSNEKLFF. The CDR3 DNA is TGTGCCAGCAGCTTAAGGGCAGGGGGCGGTTTTTCTAATGAAAAACTGTTTTTT.

The table lists this clonotype with many counts. The chain is built from TRBV2 and TRBJ2-1, with 10 bases matching TRBD2. Germline CDR1 and CDR2: SNHLY and FYNNEI. V trimming: 6 bases; J trimming: 2 bases; junction bases outside the gene matches: 4. The CDR3 loop spans 15 amino acids. Written as DNA, the CDR3 is TGTGCCAGCAGCTATACTAGCGGGGCCTACAATGAGCAGTTCTTC. Encoded protein: CASSYTSGAYNEQFF.

The table lists this clonotype with many counts. This chain uses TRBV12-3 or TRBV12-4 with TRBJ2-5; 9 bases match TRBD1. V dropped 6 bases and J dropped 5; count of bases not matched to a gene: 4. CDR3 length: 13 residues. The CDR3 DNA reads TGTGCCAGCAGGCGGACAGGGGCGGAGACCCAGTACTTC. Its translation is CASRRTGAETQYF.

This clonotype was observed a handful of times. This sequence joins TRBV25-1 and TRBJ1-1; 8 bases are shared with TRBD1. CDR1 MGHDK and CDR2 SYGVNS come from the germline V gene. V was clipped by 4 bases and J by 5 bases; unmatched bases: 12. This CDR3 region has 16 residues. This CDR3 is CASSAKSWTGRTEAFF. Written as DNA, the CDR3 is TGTGCCAGCAGTGCAAAAAGTTGGACAGGGAGAACTGAAGCTTTCTTT.

Ten or more counts support this clonotype. The V and J genes are TRBV12-3 or TRBV12-4 and TRBJ1-1, with 9 bases identical to TRBD1. This CDR3 region has 14 residues. The V gene end was trimmed by 6 bases and the J gene end by 4 bases; junction bases not matched to a gene: 6. DNA of the CDR3: TGTGCCAGCAGCCAGGGGACAGGGAGCACTGAAGCTTTCTTT. As protein: CASSQGTGSTEAFF.

This clonotype was picked up many times. This chain connects TRBV28 to TRBJ2-7, with 8 positions matching TRBD1. The V and J ends lost 6 bases and 4 bases, in that order; junction bases with no gene match: 11. Germline V gives CDR1 MDHEN, CDR2 SYDVKM. This CDR3 has 15 amino acids. The CDR3 is CASSWTGPAGYEQYF. CDR3 DNA sequence: TGTGCCAGCAGCTGGACAGGGCCGGCGGGGTACGAGCAGTACTTC.